Here is one T cell receptor (beta chain) with its context. No antigen is known for it. It has no much larger one-base neighbor in the sample; base qualities were not kept. Libraries were made using multiplex PCR. Sequencing used an Illumina HiSeq 4000. TCR beta libraries were built with iRepertoire HTBI primers and Arm-PCR amplification of CDR3 regions. Gel purification was performed on PCR products prior to sequencing. The authors' pipeline ran thus. Across samples, about 63 TRBV and 15 or so TRBJ segments were identified and used for gene usage analysis of CDR3 amino acid clonotypes. COPE and FqMerger were used to merge the filtered high-quality paired reads into contigs. BLAST was used to align contigs to IMGT TRBV, TRBD and TRBJ reference genes, and CDR3 was defined according to IMGT. Any clonotype with a frequency above 0.1% was classified as a highly expanded clone. Shannon entropy was used to measure repertoire diversity, and the Gini coefficient was used to measure V-J evenness. A clonotype found in more than one individual was treated as public. TCRdb trimmed public reads at Q25 via fastp, called clones via MiXCR and kept in-frame beta chains. Under each unique CDR3 protein, matching rows form one entry showing the most common genes and DNA. None of the V and J calls come from the authors' own analysis; TCRdb made them. The sample table holds 400,000 to 450,000 distinct CDR3 sequences, of which around 15% were seen once. The top ten hold about 10% of the sample.

The CDR3 holds 14 amino acids from the cysteine to the phenylalanine. The DNA shown is the 42-base CDR3, in frame from base 1. CDR1 and CDR2 are read off the germline V gene as SGHTA and FQGTGA. V drops 3 bases and J drops 6 bases, leaving 12 bases in between. In the paper's terms, the time point label means: newly diagnosed GD, antithyroid drugs for less than 3 months. For both TCR sequencing and RNA sequencing, RNA was extracted from PBMCs using TRIzol. The diagnosis of Graves' disease was made according to American Thyroid Association guidelines. Patients for the study were recruited at an endocrinology department in Xi'an, China. Each patient gave about 8.1 milliliters of peripheral blood, collected in an EDTA anticoagulant tube. Ficoll Paque Plus density gradient separation was used to isolate PBMCs, and no further T cell sorting was performed. RNA quality was checked with an Agilent 2100 Bioanalyzer and agarose gel, and concentration with a NanoDrop 2000.

The sample belongs to a study of regulatory T cells in long-lasting Graves disease (dated by TCRdb to 2020 to 2023). As for the study more broadly: In the newly diagnosed Graves' disease group, patients had been taking antithyroid drugs for less than 3 months. Persistent Graves' disease patients were compared with newly diagnosed Graves' disease patients by peripheral blood TCR sequencing and RNA sequencing. The study was registered as a clinical trial and conducted in China. A total of roughly 35 samples were covered by TCR sequencing, comprising some 13 persistent and 20 newly diagnosed Graves' disease patients. Broader findings and caveats from the paper: Sequencing and analysis were restricted to the TCR beta chain. Persistent disease showed preferential use of TRBV28, TRBJ1-2 and TRBJ2-5, whereas newly diagnosed disease favored TRBV20-1 and TRBJ2-1. The study examined only peripheral blood because the primary lesion, thyroid tissue, could not be accessed. The authors acknowledged the small sample size as a limitation that may reduce accuracy. A larger number of public clonotypes was shared among persistent patients (approximately 2,500) than among newly diagnosed patients (roughly 1,000). Compared with newly diagnosed patients, patients with persistent Graves' disease had lower TCR Shannon entropy and fewer highly expanded clones, which suggests clonal expansion.

This sample also appeared in a second study, on T cells in Graves' hyperthyroidism and ophthalmopathy. As the second study states: Graves' hyperthyroidism was defined as stable when no progression to ophthalmopathy occurred over 18 months of follow-up. Hyperthyroidism patients were aged 18 to 65 years and newly diagnosed, with disease duration of less than 2 months. The study excluded patients with uncontrolled infections, other autoimmune diseases, pregnancy or lactation. Diagnoses relied on clinical symptoms, serum thyroxine and TRAb, thyroid ultrasound and orbital computed tomography. A first-round RT-PCR of the TCR CDR3 used the HTBI primer set with the Qiagen OneStep RT-PCR kit. Most expanded thyroid clonotypes (frequency above 0.001) were also detected in blood, a finding suggesting that blood repertoires may reflect thyroid immune responses. In cross-validation, a model built on a 13 V-J signature told ophthalmopathy apart from stable hyperthyroidism with approximately 90% sensitivity and roughly 81% specificity, and in testing the same model reached 80%/75%. In validation, the model predicted progression to ophthalmopathy with roughly 70% sensitivity and roughly 72% specificity, a median of approximately 6.5 months before onset. A discovery cohort of about a hundred patients, about 40 with Graves' ophthalmopathy and about 58 with stable Graves' hyperthyroidism, was used to find distinguishing TCR V-J signatures. Prospective prediction of ophthalmopathy was tested in an independent validation cohort consisting of 18 hyperthyroidism patients and 15 to 17 patients who later progressed to ophthalmopathy. The 100 discovery patients were randomly split 7:3 into training and test sets. Thyroid tissue and blood T-cell repertoires from six Graves' hyperthyroidism patients were also compared in the study. Once sampling was done, hyperthyroidism patients were given methimazole at a starting dose of 30 mg daily, whereas ophthalmopathy patients were given high-dose intravenous methylprednisolone. Libraries were constructed in a second round of multiplex PCR, after which size selection and purification were carried out. The libraries were sequenced on an Illumina HiSeq2000 using paired-end 100 bp reads. Raw data were processed with SOAPnuke, discarding reads with adapters, uncalled bases, mean Phred below 15, or no exact constant-primer or identifier match. High-quality paired reads were merged using COPE v1.2.5, and each unique nucleotide sequence was defined as a clonotype. Clonotypes were aligned to IMGT TRBV, TRBD and TRBJ reference segments using MiTCR v1.1. Analysis was restricted to V-J combinations with a frequency above 0.0001, which covered roughly 99% of repertoires. The TCS score was defined as the ratio of F50 (clonal expansion) to E x V (chaos), calculated using BLOSUM62-based TCRdist between CDR3 peptides within each V-J. Welch's t-statistics and random forest reduced fewer than 550 V-J features to around 14, which were used in a naive Bayes classifier (R e1071). Sample size was not statistically predetermined, and investigators were not blinded to group allocation. The paper reports TCR Vbeta CDR3 sequencing of some 140 peripheral blood samples: approximately 43 ophthalmopathy, under 80 hyperthyroidism and approximately 17 progressor patients.

The source is a woman between 25 and 40 years old with Graves disease. Donor details come from another sample of the same person, matched by shared clones. The input for sequencing was peripheral blood mononuclear cells (PBMCs), taken at new diagnosis, from a patient treated with antithyroid drugs. In this chain, TRBV7-3 is recombined with TRBJ2-1; a tentative D call is TRBD1 (6 bases match). The nucleotide sequence reads as follows: TGTGCCAGCAGCTTGGGTCAGGGGATCAATGAGCAGTTCTTC. Its amino acids are CASSLGQGINEQFF.